These 29 T cell receptor beta chains were all obtained from the same sample, sequenced in a study of cytomegalovirus exposure and HLA in healthy donors. Primers for the PCR totalled 60 Vbeta and 13 Jbeta. Using immunoSEQ multiplex PCR, the repertoire was profiled, and TCRdb retains in-frame clones only, with some absent. The table lists over 95,000 clones, more than 75% of them singletons. The material sequenced was PBMCs. The receptors stem from a woman aged 40-49 years in good health and CMV-seropositive.

The chain uses TRBV7-2 and TRBJ1-4; 8 bases fit TRBD1. V gave up 0 bases and J gave up 7 bases; unmatched junction bases: 7. Per the germline V gene, CDR1 is SGHTA and CDR2 is FQGNSA. The CDR3 has 16 residues. The CDR3: CASSLASTGVVEKLFF. The CDR3 DNA sequence: TGTGCCAGCAGCTTAGCTTCGACAGGGGTCGTTGAAAAACTGTTTTTT.

This chain connects TRBV30 to TRBJ1-1; TRBD1 might be the D (5 bases). Trimming stripped 0 bases from V and 0 bases from J, with 11 bases between. In germline, CDR1 is GTSNPN, CDR2 SVGIG (reference sequence). CDR3 length equals 15 residues. The CDR3 is CAWSVGGTVNTEAFF. The CDR3, as DNA: TGTGCCTGGAGTGTGGGGGGGACGGTGAACACTGAAGCTTTCTTT.

This clone has just a few counts. The chain combines TRBV4-1 with TRBJ1-5; D unclear. The germline V gene has CDR1 MGHRA and CDR2 YSYEKL. The V end was cut by 3 bases, the J end by 0 bases, with 6 bases between. The CDR3 loop spans 14 amino acids. CDR3 sequence reads: CASSHVASNQPQHF. For the CDR3, the DNA is TGCGCCAGCAGCCATGTAGCTAGCAATCAGCCCCAGCATTTT.

This sequence joins TRBV7-6 and TRBJ1-6; 8 positions agree with TRBD1. Per the germline V gene, CDR1 is SGHVS and CDR2 is FNYEAQ. This CDR3 region has 15 residues. Trimming removed 4 bases from V and 6 bases from J; junction bases left unmatched: 5. The CDR3 region has the DNA TGTGCCAGCAGCTGTCCGGGACAGGTTAATTCACCCCTCCACTTT. It yields the protein CASSCPGQVNSPLHF. Full variable domain (outside the CDR3, taken from reference TRBV7-6 and TRBJ1-6): GAGVSQSPRYKVTKRGQDVALRCDPISGHVSLYWYRQALGQGPEFLTYFNYEAQQDKSGLPNDRFSAERPEGSISTLTIQRTEQRDSAMYRCASSCPGQVNSPLHFGNGTRLTVT.

About this clone itself: The junction differs from germline at one of its ends, possibly a read error. The chain links TRBV7-9 to TRBJ1-1, with 7 nucleotides matching TRBD1. The CDR3 has 12 residues. Germline-derived CDR1 and CDR2 are SEHNR and FQNEAQ (reference sequence). CDR3 coding DNA: TGTTCCAGCAGCTTACGTGAGGGGGCAGCTTTCTTT. Encoded protein: CSSSLREGAAFF.

CDR3 amino acids: CAWTLNRGPQHF. DNA of the CDR3: TGTGCCTGGACTCTGAATAGGGGGCCCCAGCATTTT. The chain carries TRBV30 and TRBJ1-5; D is perhaps TRBD1 (5 bases). The CDR3 sequence is 12 residues long. Germline CDR1 reads GTSNPN; CDR2 reads SVGIG (reference sequence). V was pared by 4 bases and J by 9 bases, with 13 bases between.

CDR3 in DNA: TGCGCCAGCAGCCAACGGGTCTACACCGGGAATCAGCCCCAGCATTTT. This sequence encodes CASSQRVYTGNQPQHF. This sequence joins TRBV4-1 and TRBJ1-5; D gene ambiguous. Germline CDR1 is MGHRA and CDR2 is YSYEKL. CDR3 size: 16 residues. V was shortened by 2 bases and J by 4 bases, with 15 bases between the two germline ends.

The chain recombines TRBV30 with TRBJ2-1; a weak D match, TRBD1 (5 bases). Per germline, CDR1 GTSNPN and CDR2 SVGIG (reference sequence). V lost 4 bases and J 5 bases, leaving 12 bases between the germline ends. The CDR3 length is 13 residues. CDR3 sequence: CAWTDSMHNEQFF. CDR3 DNA sequence: TGTGCCTGGACTGACAGTATGCACAATGAGCAGTTCTTC.

The rearrangement links TRBV7-9 to TRBJ1-2; D is unresolved. Germline-derived CDR1 and CDR2 are SEHNR and FQNEAQ (reference sequence). The ends were cut back, 5 bases at V and 0 bases at J, with 10 bases in the middle. The CDR3 is made up of 14 amino acids. The CDR3 sequence: CASSTRSSNYGYTF. In DNA form, the CDR3 reads TGTGCCAGCAGCACCCGGAGTTCTAACTATGGCTACACCTTC.

This chain joins TRBV5-8 and TRBJ2-1; 8 positions match TRBD1. Losses at the gene ends were 0 bases for V and 7 bases for J; bases not matched to a gene: 3. Germline assignment: CDR1 SGHTS and CDR2 YDEGEE. This CDR3 region has 14 residues. As DNA, the CDR3 is TGTGCCAGCAGCTTGGAATGGACAGGGAATGAGCAGTTCTTC. This codes for CASSLEWTGNEQFF.

The chain has TRBV6-1 and TRBJ1-1; a possible D gene is TRBD1 (6 bases). The CDR3 loop spans 14 amino acids. The germline CDR1 and CDR2 sequences are MNHNS and SASEGT. V lost 6 bases and J lost 3, with 14 bases in between. This CDR3 is CASRTTGYDTEAFF. CDR3 bases: TGTGCCAGCAGGACCACAGGGTACGACACTGAAGCTTTCTTT.

The gene calls are TRBV6-6 and TRBJ2-7; TRBD1 might be the D (5 bases). The CDR3 runs to 13 residues. Germline CDR1 reads MNHNY; CDR2 reads SVGAGI (reference sequence). V lost 5 bases and J 7 bases, leaving 15 bases between the germline ends. This CDR3 reads CASSPLSREEQYF. DNA of the CDR3: TGTGCCAGCAGTCCACTTTCCAGGGAAGAGCAGTACTTC.

This clone was counted once. V usage is TRBV6-4 and J usage is TRBJ1-2; a possible D gene is TRBD1 (6 bases). This CDR3 has 12 residues. Germline loops: CDR1 MRHNA, CDR2 SNTAGT. V was shortened by 7 bases and J by 7 bases, with 13 bases between the two germline ends. The CDR3 region has the DNA TGTGCCAGCAAACGGACAGAAGGTGGCTACACCTTC. Translated: CASKRTEGGYTF.

The CDR3 spells CASSLKPGYEQYF. The DNA of the CDR3 is TGTGCCAGCAGCTTGAAGCCGGGCTACGAGCAGTACTTC. V and J are TRBV5-6 and TRBJ2-7; D is unresolved. There are 13 residues in the CDR3. In germline, CDR1 is SGHDT, CDR2 YYEEEE. V lost 1 base, J lost 3 bases, and 8 bases lay in between.

The CDR3 nucleotides read TGTGCCAGCAGCTCTGGGACAGCCCAAGAGACCCAGTACTTC. The encoded protein is CASSSGTAQETQYF. J is TRBJ2-5 and V is TRBV7-2; 7 bases line up with TRBD1. Germline V gene lookup returns CDR1 SGHTA and CDR2 FQGNSA. The CDR3 extends over 14 amino acids. The V segment lost 4 bases and the J segment 1 base; nucleotides outside the gene matches: 3. Combining the CDR3 with reference TRBV7-2 and TRBJ2-5 gives the whole variable domain GAGVSQSPSNKVTEKGKDVELRCDPISGHTALYWYRQSLGQGLEFLIYFQGNSAPDKSGLPSDRFSAERTGGSVSTLTIQRTQQEDSAVYLCASSSGTAQETQYFGPGTRLLVL.

This clone has only a few counts. The rearrangement joins TRBV6-5 to TRBJ1-1, with D possibly matching TRBD1 (5 bases). CDR3 length equals 14 residues. Looked up from germline, CDR1 is MNHEY and CDR2 is SVGAGI. Trimming stripped 5 bases from V and 0 bases from J, with 10 bases between. The CDR3 coding sequence is TGTGCCAGCAGTGCCCGACAGTTGAACACTGAAGCTTTCTTT. Amino acids: CASSARQLNTEAFF.

The V call is TRBV11-3, the J call TRBJ2-2; a weak D match, TRBD2 (6 bases). This CDR3 has 16 residues. CDR1 SGHNT and CDR2 YENEEA come from the germline V gene. Trimming took off 4 bases at V and 2 bases at J, with 14 bases between the two ends. In nucleotides, the CDR3 is TGTGCCAGCAGCTCCGGCGGGACTGATAACACCGGGGAGCTGTTTTTT. Its protein is CASSSGGTDNTGELFF. Drawing the rest from reference TRBV11-3 and TRBJ2-2, the complete variable domain is EAGVVQSPRYKIIEKKQPVAFWCNPISGHNTLYWYLQNLGQGPELLIRYENEEAVDDSQLPKDRFSAERLKGVDSTLKIQPAELGDSAVYLCASSSGGTDNTGELFFGEGSRLTVL.

This chain joins TRBV2 and TRBJ1-1, with a tentative D call TRBD1 (6 bases). Germline lookup yields CDR1 SNHLY and CDR2 FYNNEI. This CDR3 has 15 amino acids. V lost 3 bases to trimming and J lost 3 bases, with 14 bases between them. CDR3 sequence (DNA): TGTGCCAGCAGTGAGGGGGGGCCGGACTACACTGAAGCTTTCTTT. Translation: CASSEGGPDYTEAFF.

The genes are TRBV5-1 and TRBJ2-7, with 10 bases aligning to TRBD1. Germline CDR1 is SGHRS and CDR2 is YFSETQ. This CDR3 has 14 amino acids. The trim removed 1 base at V and 7 bases at J, leaving 5 bases unmatched. Written as DNA, the CDR3 is TGCGCCAGCAGCTTGCCGACAGGGGGCAGGGAGCAGTACTTC. This gives the protein CASSLPTGGREQYF.

The chain joins TRBV30 to TRBJ2-7; TRBD1 agrees at 7 bases. The J segment lost 1 base and the V segment lost 1 base, leaving 4 bases of the junction unmatched. This CDR3 spans 14 amino acids. CDR1 GTSNPN and CDR2 SVGIG come from the germline V gene (reference sequence). The CDR3 is CAWSASGGSYEQYF. DNA of the CDR3: TGTGCCTGGAGTGCCTCAGGGGGATCCTACGAGCAGTACTTC.

The V and J genes are TRBV27 and TRBJ2-7; TRBD2 is a possible D gene (6 bases). The germline gives CDR1 MNHEY, CDR2 SMNVEV (reference sequence). V shed 1 base and J shed 6 bases, with 16 bases lying between them. The CDR3 length is 15 residues. In DNA, the CDR3 is TGTGCCAGCAGTTTATGGGGCGGCGGGGTGCCCGAGCAGTACTTC. Its translation is CASSLWGGGVPEQYF.

The chain employs TRBV6-5 and TRBJ1-4; D gene unclear. Trimming removed 8 bases at V and 8 bases at J, with 15 bases between. The CDR3 covers 13 residues. Germline CDR1 MNHEY, CDR2 SVGAGI. CDR3 residues: CASRLGSIEKLFF. The CDR3 region has the DNA TGTGCCAGCCGACTTGGGAGCATCGAAAAACTGTTTTTT.

The chain uses TRBV5-1 and TRBJ1-1; 9 bases map to TRBD1. Per the germline V gene, CDR1 is SGHRS and CDR2 is YFSETQ. The junction had 10 bases not matched to a gene; V was cut back by 3 bases and J by 7 bases. The length of the CDR3 is 15 residues. Written as DNA, the CDR3 is TGCGCCAGCAGCTCCCAGATTGGACAGGGGTTTGAAGCTTTCTTT. It specifies CASSSQIGQGFEAFF.

The V and J genes are TRBV7-8 and TRBJ2-5; TRBD1 is a possible D gene (5 bases). CDR1 SGHVS and CDR2 FQNEAQ come from the germline V gene. Trimming shortened V by 5 bases and J by 5 bases, and 6 bases separated the two germline ends. This CDR3 contains 11 residues. The DNA of the CDR3 is TGTGCCAGCAGCGCAGGGGAGACCCAGTACTTC. Protein: CASSAGETQYF.

Turning to this clone: Distinct nucleotide sequences in the sample also encode this CDR3. The chain recombines TRBV2 with TRBJ1-2, with D unclear. The V and J ends lost 2 bases and 5 bases respectively, with 3 bases between them. Looked up from germline, CDR1 is SNHLY and CDR2 is FYNNEI. The CDR3 is made up of 11 amino acids. CDR3 sequence reads: CASSERYGYTF. The CDR3 DNA sequence: TGTGCCAGCAGTGAACGGTATGGCTACACCTTC.

The chain has TRBV6-5 and TRBJ1-1; D unclear. The CDR3 runs to 13 residues. V gave up 5 bases and J gave up 3 bases, with 10 bases separating them. In germline, CDR1 is MNHEY, CDR2 SVGAGI. The CDR3 sequence: CASSPQSDTEAFF. The CDR3 DNA reads as TGTGCCAGCAGTCCCCAATCGGACACTGAAGCTTTCTTT.

This chain links TRBV6-5 with TRBJ1-3; the D gene is possibly TRBD1 (5 bases). The germline gives CDR1 MNHEY, CDR2 SVGAGI. The CDR3 has 14 residues. With 6 bases removed from V and 4 bases from J, the gap between germline ends came to 13 bases. CDR3 nucleotides: TGTGCCAGCAGGCCCCCGGGGGGAGGAAACACCATATATTTT. As protein: CASRPPGGGNTIYF.

The chain combines TRBV10-3 with TRBJ1-3; D is undetermined. Germline V gives CDR1 ENHRY, CDR2 SYGVKD. V was clipped by 7 bases and J by 0 bases, with 7 bases between them. The CDR3 consists of 13 residues. The CDR3 region is CAIMDFSGNTIYF. CDR3 bases: TGTGCCATCATGGACTTCTCTGGAAACACCATATATTTT.

As DNA, the CDR3 is TGTGCCAGTAGTGAGGACAGGGGGCTTTACAATCAGCCCCAGCATTTT. It specifies CASSEDRGLYNQPQHF. This chain joins TRBV19 and TRBJ1-5, with 11 bases fitting TRBD1. The CDR3 is made up of 16 amino acids. Germline V lookup: CDR1 LNHDA, CDR2 SQIVND (reference sequence). The J segment lost 3 bases and the V segment lost 5 bases, leaving 6 bases of the junction unmatched.